The clone carrying this TCR beta chain was detected a few times. The sample belongs to a study of response to subunit inactivated influenza vaccine. TCRdb used MiXCR to reprocess the RT-PCR reads, holding one entry per CDR3 protein. Here the sample spans around 530,000 distinct CDR3 sequences, around 11% being singletons. This receptor was obtained from a man over 45 who received an inactivated influenza vaccine. The specimen was PBMCs from blood, collected on the day of vaccination.

The DNA of the CDR3 is TGTGCCAGCAGCAAACAGGACAGGGGCCGGGGCAATCAGCCCCAGCATTTT. This codes for CASSKQDRGRGNQPQHF. V and J are TRBV21-1 and TRBJ1-5; no DNA check was done on the table's D call, TRBD1. TRBV21-1 is a pseudogene segment. This CDR3 comprises 17 residues.